A single TCR beta chain is shown here with its context. The repertoire was sequenced with immunoSEQ multiplex PCR; TCRdb's copy has only in-frame clones and lacks some. Here the sample spans about 230,000 clones, approximately 88% being singletons. Germline V lookup: CDR1 LGHNA, CDR2 YNFKEQ. Between the trimmed V and J ends, which lost 3 bases and 4 bases, there was a span of 10 bases. There are 13 residues in the CDR3. This sample was included in a study of blood T cell repertoires in COVID-19. At the level of the study: Whether acute or convalescent, the COVID-19 samples came from the United States, Italy and Spain. PBMCs, B-cell-depleted T cells, or T cells were the source of the cDNA or gDNA that made up the material.

The TCR sequence derives from a woman aged 40 to 50 with acute COVID-19. The sequencing sample was made of PBMCs or T cells enriched from blood (not recorded which). J is TRBJ2-7 and V is TRBV4-2, with D tentatively TRBD1 (6 bases). As DNA, the CDR3 is TGTGCCAGCAGCCATGCGCAGGGGTACGAGCAGTACTTC. Amino acid sequence: CASSHAQGYEQYF.